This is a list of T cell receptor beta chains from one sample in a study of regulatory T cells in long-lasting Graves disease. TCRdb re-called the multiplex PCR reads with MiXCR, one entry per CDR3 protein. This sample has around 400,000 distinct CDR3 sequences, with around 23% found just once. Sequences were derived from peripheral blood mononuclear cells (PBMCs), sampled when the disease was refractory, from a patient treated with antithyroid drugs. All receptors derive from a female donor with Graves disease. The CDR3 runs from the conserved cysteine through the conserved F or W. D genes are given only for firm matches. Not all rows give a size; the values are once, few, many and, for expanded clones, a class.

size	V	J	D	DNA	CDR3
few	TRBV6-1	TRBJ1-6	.	TGTGCCAGCAGCCTGGATGCCAGAACGGGTTCACCCCTCCACTTT	CASSLDARTGSPLHF
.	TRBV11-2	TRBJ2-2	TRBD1	TGTGCCAGCAGCTCGGGTCGACGGACAGGGGGCACCGGGGAGCTGTTTTTT	CASSSGRRTGGTGELFF
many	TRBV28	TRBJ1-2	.	TGTGCCAGCAGTTTCGGCAGGGTGGTTGGCTACACCTTC	CASSFGRVVGYTF
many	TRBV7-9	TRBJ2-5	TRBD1	TGTGCCAGCAGATCGGACAGGGGGCAGGAGACCCAGTACTTC	CASRSDRGQETQYF
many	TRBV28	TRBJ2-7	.	TGTGCCAGCAGGACAGAGGGAGGATTTCGTACCTACGAGCAGTACTTC	CASRTEGGFRTYEQYF
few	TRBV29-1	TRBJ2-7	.	TGCAGCCTTTGGGTAACGGGCGAGCAGTACTTC	CSLWVTGEQYF
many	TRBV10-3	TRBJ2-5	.	TGTGCCATCAGTGAGTCGGCCGCGGAAGAGACCCAGTACTTC	CAISESAAEETQYF
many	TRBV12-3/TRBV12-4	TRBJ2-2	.	TGTGCCAGCACCCCGGGACCCTCCGGGGAGCTGTTTTTT	CASTPGPSGELFF
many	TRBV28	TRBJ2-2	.	TGTGCCAGCAGGCTATTATTAACGAACACCGGGGAGCTGTTTTTT	CASRLLLTNTGELFF
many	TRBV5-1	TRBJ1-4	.	TGCGCCAGCAGCTTAGCGAGGGGGGTCGCAACTAATGAAAAACTGTTTTTT	CASSLARGVATNEKLFF
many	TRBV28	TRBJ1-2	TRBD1	TGTGCCAGCAGTAGCGGACAGGGGGGCTATGGCTACACCTTC	CASSSGQGGYGYTF
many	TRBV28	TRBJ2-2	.	TGTGCCAGCAGTCGGACCGTTGGTGGGAACACCGGGGAGCTGTTTTTT	CASSRTVGGNTGELFF
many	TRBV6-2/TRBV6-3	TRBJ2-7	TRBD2	TGTGCCAGCAGTGGACTAGCGATGGGTGCCTACGAGCAGTACTTC	CASSGLAMGAYEQYF
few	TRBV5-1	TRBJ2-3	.	TGCGCCAGCAGCGTGGTATCTAGCACAGATACGCAGTATTTT	CASSVVSSTDTQYF
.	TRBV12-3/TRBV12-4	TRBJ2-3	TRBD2	TGTGCCAGCAGTTTAGGACTAGCGAGCACAGATACGCAGTATTTT	CASSLGLASTDTQYF
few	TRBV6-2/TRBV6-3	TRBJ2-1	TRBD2	TGTGCCAGCAGTTTAGGAAAGCTAGCGGGAATGAATGAGCAGTTCTTC	CASSLGKLAGMNEQFF
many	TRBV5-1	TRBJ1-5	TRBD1	TGCGCCAGCAGCTTGGGGGACAGGGATAGGGCCCAGCATTTT	CASSLGDRDRAQHF
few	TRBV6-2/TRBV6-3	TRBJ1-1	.	TGTGCCAGCGGACGCTGGGTGAACACTGAAGCTTTCTTT	CASGRWVNTEAFF
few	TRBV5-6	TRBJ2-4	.	TGTGCCAGCAGCTCCAGGGATGCAAAAAACATTCAGTACTTC	CASSSRDAKNIQYF
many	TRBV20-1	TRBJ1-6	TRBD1	TGCAGTGCTATGGACAGGGATTCACCCCTCCACTTT	CSAMDRDSPLHF
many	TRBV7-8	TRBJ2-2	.	TGTGCCAGCAGCTTAGCCCGGTCCGCCGGGGAGCTGTTTTTT	CASSLARSAGELFF
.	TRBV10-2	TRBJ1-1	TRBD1	TGCGCCAGCAGTGAGTCTAGTTGGACAGGGAGCACTGAAGCTTTCTTT	CASSESSWTGSTEAFF
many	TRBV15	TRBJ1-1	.	TGTGCCACCAGCAGATCCGGGCTGGTGAACACTGAAGCTTTCTTT	CATSRSGLVNTEAFF
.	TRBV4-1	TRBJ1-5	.	TGCGCCAGCAGCCAAGAGGAACAGGGTTTTCAGCCCCAGCATTTT	CASSQEEQGFQPQHF
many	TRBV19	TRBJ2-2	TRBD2	TGTGCCAGTAAACTAGCGGGAGAGAGCGGGGAGCTGTTTTTT	CASKLAGESGELFF
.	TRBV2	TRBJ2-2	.	TGTGCCAGCAGTGGGGCGGAGAAAAGGGAGCTGTTTTTT	CASSGAEKRELFF
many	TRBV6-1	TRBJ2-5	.	TGTGCCAGCAAAAAACAGGTTTCCGAGACCCAGTACTTC	CASKKQVSETQYF
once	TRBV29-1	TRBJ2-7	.	TGCAGCGTTATATCGAACGGGCAGTACTTC	CSVISNGQYF
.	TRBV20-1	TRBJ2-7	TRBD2	TGCAGTGCCATCCCGGGACTAGCGGGAGGGCAGGGACAGTACTTC	CSAIPGLAGGQGQYF